These 32 T cell receptor beta chains originate from one sample sequenced in a study of T cells after yellow fever vaccination. TCRdb called the 5' RACE reads again in MiXCR, with one record for every CDR3 protein. Among around 530,000 distinct CDR3 sequences listed, about a sixth were seen once. The sequenced sample was PBMCs, obtained 4 to 5 days after the first yellow fever vaccination. The source of these receptors is a man aged 18 to 35 who received the YFV17D yellow fever vaccine.

The chain has TRBV28 and TRBJ1-1; unclear D gene. V was clipped by 3 bases and J by 3 bases, with 8 bases between them. Per the germline V gene, CDR1 is MDHEN and CDR2 is SYDVKM. The CDR3 contains 13 residues. CDR3 protein: CASSFSTHTEAFF. In nucleotides, the CDR3 is TGTGCCAGCAGTTTTTCCACGCACACTGAAGCTTTCTTT.

This chain connects TRBV6-5 to TRBJ2-5; 8 nucleotides match TRBD1. J was trimmed by 1 base and V by 5 bases; bases with no gene match: 6. This CDR3 is 15 amino acids long. Looked up from germline, CDR1 is MNHEY and CDR2 is SVGAGI. The CDR3 protein is CASSLQGVLQETQYF. CDR3 sequence (DNA): TGTGCCAGCAGTCTACAGGGGGTCCTCCAAGAGACCCAGTACTTC.

J is TRBJ2-1 and V is TRBV4-1, with 7 bases matching TRBD2. This CDR3 is built from 13 residues. V lost 0 bases and J lost 13; bases outside the gene matches: 6. Germline CDR1 reads MGHRA; CDR2 reads YSYEKL. DNA of the CDR3: TGCGCCAGCAGCCAAGATCCCAGCGGGAACCAGTTCTTC. The encoded protein is CASSQDPSGNQFF.

This clonotype was counted a few times. The rearrangement links TRBV7-8 to TRBJ2-7; 8 positions agree with TRBD1. This CDR3 spans 16 amino acids. Trimming took 1 base from V and 4 from J; bases not matched to a gene: 9. CDR1 is SGHVS and CDR2 is FQNEAQ in the germline V gene. CDR3 protein: CASSLGVGDRGYEQYV. The CDR3 nucleotides are TGTGCCAGCAGCTTAGGAGTAGGTGACAGGGGTTACGAGCAGTACGTC.

There are a few counts of this clonotype. J is TRBJ2-5 and V is TRBV4-1; D uncertain. The CDR3 consists of 11 residues. V was pared by 1 base and J by 7 bases, with 4 bases between. Germline V gene data show CDR1 as MGHRA and CDR2 as YSYEKL. The CDR3 loop is CASSQGTTQYF. Written as DNA, the CDR3 is TGCGCCAGCAGCCAAGGGACGACCCAGTACTTC.

The rearrangement links TRBV4-3 to TRBJ1-3, with D unclear. V was trimmed by 1 base and J by 3 bases, leaving 7 bases between them. The CDR3 extends over 14 amino acids. Germline V gene data show CDR1 as LGHNA and CDR2 as YSLEER. This CDR3 is CASSQVYGGNTIYF. The CDR3, as DNA: TGCGCCAGCAGCCAAGTTTACGGTGGAAACACCATATATTTT.

This clonotype was seen only a few times. The chain couples TRBV4-3 to TRBJ2-5; D remains unclear. The length of the CDR3 is 16 residues. The germline V and J ends were trimmed by 5 bases and 1 base, with 17 bases remaining between them. Germline V lookup: CDR1 LGHNA, CDR2 YSLEER. The CDR3 loop reads CASSVRPRNPQETQYF. Written as DNA, the CDR3 is TGCGCCAGCAGCGTAAGGCCGAGAAACCCCCAAGAGACCCAGTACTTC.

This clonotype was picked up a small number of times. The rearrangement links TRBV11-2 to TRBJ2-7, with 11 bases that match TRBD2. This CDR3 is built from 16 residues. Per germline, CDR1 SGHAT and CDR2 FQNNGV. Trimming cost V 6 bases and J 2 bases; bases outside gene matches: 9. This chain's CDR3 is CASSRPSGGSPYEQYF. The CDR3 DNA follows: TGTGCCAGCAGTCGCCCTAGCGGGGGGTCCCCCTACGAGCAGTACTTC. Together with reference TRBV11-2 and TRBJ2-7, the CDR3 gives the full variable domain: EAGVAQSPRYKIIEKRQSVAFWCNPISGHATLYWYQQILGQGPKLLIQFQNNGVVDDSQLPKDRFSAERLKGVDSTLKIQPAKLEDSAVYLCASSRPSGGSPYEQYFGPGTRLTVT.

CDR3 coding DNA: TGTGCCAGCAGTCCCTGGGCCGGGGAGCTGTTTTTT. Translating gives CASSPWAGELFF. The rearrangement links TRBV27 to TRBJ2-2; no clear D gene. V shed 5 bases and J shed 6 bases, with 7 bases lying between them. There are 12 residues in the CDR3. CDR1 is MNHEY and CDR2 is SMNVEV in the germline V gene (reference sequence).

This rearrangement joins TRBV12-3 or TRBV12-4 to TRBJ2-5; D is uncertain. Trimming left V 8 bases short and J 1 base short, with 14 bases between. The CDR3 is made up of 14 amino acids. The CDR3 spells CASGLGARQETQYF. The DNA for the CDR3 is TGTGCCAGCGGCTTAGGAGCCCGCCAAGAGACCCAGTACTTC.

The J gene is TRBJ1-5, the V gene TRBV3-1; D is uncertain. The CDR3 sequence is 13 residues long. Germline CDR1 reads LGHDT; CDR2 reads YNNKEL (reference sequence). Trimming took 1 base from V and 5 from J, leaving 6 bases between them. CDR3 DNA: TGTGCCAGCAGCCAAGGGGTCGATCAGCCCCAGCATTTT. As protein: CASSQGVDQPQHF.

This chain connects TRBV6-1 to TRBJ1-1, with TRBD1 identical over 7 bases. Germline loops: CDR1 MNHNS, CDR2 SASEGT. This CDR3 is built from 13 residues. The trim removed 9 bases at V and 4 bases at J, leaving 8 bases unmatched. The CDR3 DNA is TGTGCCAGTTTTCAGGGGGTGCCCACTGAAGCTTTCTTT. This codes for CASFQGVPTEAFF.

The chain combines TRBV7-2 with TRBJ2-3, with a tentative D call TRBD1 (6 bases). Looked up from germline, CDR1 is SGHTA and CDR2 is FQGNSA. The V and J ends lost 8 bases and 6 bases respectively, with 18 bases between them. The CDR3 extends over 14 amino acids. The CDR3, as DNA: TGTGCCAGCGGAAGGGCGCAAAGGGGGGATACGCAGTATTTT. It yields the protein CASGRAQRGDTQYF.

The rearrangement joins TRBV4-2 to TRBJ2-3; 7 nucleotides align to TRBD1. J gave up 8 bases and V 2 bases, and 13 bases lay outside the gene matches. The CDR3 consists of 16 residues. Germline assignment: CDR1 LGHNA and CDR2 YNFKEQ. The CDR3 loop is CASSQSGGPLGGTQYF. For the CDR3, the DNA is TGTGCCAGCAGCCAATCAGGGGGACCCTTAGGGGGTACGCAGTATTTT.

In this sample, this clonotype turned up a few times. This chain connects TRBV3-1 to TRBJ2-2, with D perhaps matching TRBD2 (6 bases). Germline V gene sequence: CDR1 LGHDT, CDR2 YNNKEL (reference sequence). Trimming removed 0 bases from V and 6 bases from J, with 14 bases in between. The CDR3 runs to 16 residues. CDR3 in amino acids: CASSQERGSLAGELFF. The CDR3 region has the DNA TGTGCCAGCAGCCAAGAACGGGGGAGTCTCGCCGGGGAGCTGTTTTTT.

The rearrangement uses TRBV7-2 and TRBJ1-3; D is unresolved. V was trimmed by 1 base and J by 0 bases, leaving 7 bases between them. This CDR3 is 15 amino acids long. Per the germline V gene, CDR1 is SGHTA and CDR2 is FQGNSA. The CDR3 nucleotides are TGTGCCAGCAGCTTAGGGGTAATCTCTGGAAACACCATATATTTT. Amino acids: CASSLGVISGNTIYF.

This clonotype came up many times. J is TRBJ2-1 and V is TRBV12-3 or TRBV12-4, with 10 bases identical to TRBD2. The CDR3 covers 15 residues. J lost 4 bases, V lost 2 bases, and 2 bases had no gene match. CDR3 protein: CASSLSSGGYNEQFF. The CDR3 DNA reads TGTGCCAGCAGTTTATCTAGCGGGGGTTACAATGAGCAGTTCTTC.

The rearrangement links TRBV20-1 to TRBJ1-2; 8 nucleotides align to TRBD1. The CDR3 extends over 19 amino acids. J gave up 2 bases and V 3 bases, and 20 bases lay outside the gene matches. The germline V gene encodes CDR1 DFQATT and CDR2 SNEGSKA (reference sequence). CDR3 loop: CSASPSGQVRPHPNYGYTF. The CDR3 coding sequence is TGCAGTGCTAGTCCATCGGGACAGGTTCGTCCTCACCCCAACTATGGCTACACCTTC.

In its sample, this clonotype was seen a few times. J is TRBJ2-1 and V is TRBV5-1, with D possibly matching TRBD2 (7 bases). V dropped 4 bases and J dropped 5 bases, with 16 bases sitting between them. This CDR3 comprises 15 residues. From germline, CDR1 is SGHRS and CDR2 YFSETQ. This CDR3 reads CASSKGGLGNNEQFF. CDR3 DNA sequence: TGCGCCAGCAGCAAGGGGGGGCTGGGGAACAATGAGCAGTTCTTC.

This clonotype has a handful of counts. The chain combines TRBV7-8 with TRBJ1-1; possible D gene TRBD1, 5 bases. The CDR3 length is 14 residues. V shed 1 base and J shed 10 bases, with 16 bases lying between them. The germline V gene has CDR1 SGHVS and CDR2 FQNEAQ. The CDR3 DNA reads as TGTGCCAGCAGCTTAGGTAGACAGCCCTCTCTAGCTTTCTTT. This gives the protein CASSLGRQPSLAFF.

This clonotype was observed a handful of times. V usage is TRBV21-1 and J usage is TRBJ2-5; no check of the table's D call, TRBD1, against the DNA was made. TRBV21-1 is a documented pseudogene. This CDR3 region has 15 residues. The CDR3 DNA reads as TGTGCCAGCAGCAAAGACGGCCCAGGGAAAGAGACCCAGTACTTC. This gives the protein CASSKDGPGKETQYF.

This clonotype has more than one count but fewer than ten. The V gene is TRBV7-2, the J gene TRBJ2-5; 9 bases match TRBD2. In germline, CDR1 is SGHTA, CDR2 FQGNSA. There are 17 residues in the CDR3. Losses at the gene ends were 3 bases for V and 2 bases for J; bases not matched to a gene: 10. The CDR3 sequence is CASSFWVAGVRQETQYF. CDR3 DNA: TGTGCCAGCAGCTTTTGGGTAGCGGGGGTACGACAAGAGACCCAGTACTTC.

The chain employs TRBV20-1 and TRBJ2-5; D may be TRBD2 (5 bases). Deletions cut 4 bases from V and 2 bases from J, with 14 bases between. From germline, CDR1 is DFQATT and CDR2 SNEGSKA (reference sequence). The CDR3 spans 14 residues. In nucleotides, the CDR3 is TGCAGTGCTAAGAGGGCAGTTCTTCAAGAGACCCAGTACTTC. Amino acids: CSAKRAVLQETQYF.

The chain links TRBV6-1 to TRBJ2-3; 11 bases agree with TRBD2. The CDR3 consists of 18 residues. The V gene end was trimmed by 2 bases and the J gene end by 1 base; junction bases not matched to a gene: 8. Germline V gives CDR1 MNHNS, CDR2 SASEGT. In DNA, the CDR3 is TGTGCCAGCAGTGAAACCCCGACACTAGCGGGGGGCACAGATACGCAGTATTTT. It yields the protein CASSETPTLAGGTDTQYF.

The chain has TRBV7-2 and TRBJ2-5, with D perhaps TRBD1 (6 bases). V was cut by 3 bases and J by 2 bases, with 19 bases left in between. Germline CDR1 is SGHTA and CDR2 is FQGNSA. This CDR3 is 17 amino acids long. CDR3 sequence: CASSFPPSGTPQETQYF. For the CDR3, the DNA is TGTGCCAGCAGCTTCCCCCCGTCCGGGACACCTCAAGAGACCCAGTACTTC.

This clonotype has just a few counts. The gene calls are TRBV12-3 or TRBV12-4 and TRBJ2-3; 7 bases agree with TRBD1. V gave up 7 bases and J gave up 2 bases; unmatched junction bases: 6. The CDR3 runs 14 residues. CDR3 coding DNA: TGTGCCAGCATTCCGGGACAGCTCACAGATACGCAGTATTTT. Translating it yields CASIPGQLTDTQYF.

This clonotype was found a few times. CDR3: CASGVGPTSTDTQYF. In DNA form, the CDR3 reads TGTGCCAGCGGGGTGGGCCCGACTAGCACAGATACGCAGTATTTT. The rearrangement uses TRBV7-2 and TRBJ2-3; D gene ambiguous. CDR3 length: 15 amino acids. Germline CDR1 is SGHTA and CDR2 is FQGNSA. The V gene lost 8 bases and the J gene lost 0 bases, with 15 bases spanning the gap. Full variable domain (missing parts from reference TRBV7-2 and TRBJ2-3): GAGVSQSPSNKVTEKGKDVELRCDPISGHTALYWYRQSLGQGLEFLIYFQGNSAPDKSGLPSDRFSAERTGGSVSTLTIQRTQQEDSAVYLCASGVGPTSTDTQYFGPGTRLTVL.

The chain links TRBV7-2 to TRBJ2-3, with 7 nucleotides matching TRBD2. This CDR3 has 15 amino acids. The V and J ends lost 2 bases and 4 bases, in that order; junction bases with no gene match: 6. Germline assignment: CDR1 SGHTA and CDR2 FQGNSA. Here the CDR3 reads CASSLLGGDSDTQYF. The CDR3 DNA reads as TGTGCCAGCAGCTTATTGGGGGGGGACTCAGATACGCAGTATTTT.

This clonotype was counted a few times. The gene calls are TRBV20-1 and TRBJ2-3; TRBD1 is a possible D gene (6 bases). The CDR3 runs 14 residues. The V end lost 4 bases, the J end lost 6 bases, and 17 bases lay between the germline ends. Germline V CDR1 and CDR2: DFQATT, SNEGSKA (reference sequence). The CDR3 protein is CSAKQGLETDTQYF. Written as DNA, the CDR3 is TGCAGTGCTAAACAGGGTTTGGAAACGGATACGCAGTATTTT.

V gene TRBV12-3 or TRBV12-4 combines with J gene TRBJ1-1; D call uncertain. There are 13 residues in the CDR3. V was cut by 1 base and J by 5 bases, with 8 bases left in between. This CDR3 is CASSLGAVTEAFF. CDR3 nucleotides: TGTGCCAGCAGTTTAGGGGCGGTGACTGAAGCTTTCTTT.

The chain has TRBV15 and TRBJ2-7; D ambiguous. Germline V gives CDR1 LNHNV, CDR2 YYDKDF (reference sequence). CDR3 length: 12 residues. Trimming took off 0 bases at V and 6 bases at J, with 6 bases between the two ends. The CDR3 nucleotides are TGTGCCACCAGCAGAGATGAACGCGAGCAGTACGTC. It is translated as CATSRDEREQYV.

The sample holds one count of this clonotype. The CDR3 coding sequence is TGCAGCGTTCCACCTTCTAGCGGGCAAGAGACCCAGTACTTC. This gives the protein CSVPPSSGQETQYF. This chain uses TRBV29-1 with TRBJ2-5, with 8 bases lining up with TRBD2. V trimming: 5 bases; J trimming: 2 bases; junction bases outside the gene matches: 7. CDR1 and CDR2 from the germline V gene are SQVTM and ANQGSEA. This CDR3 has 14 residues.